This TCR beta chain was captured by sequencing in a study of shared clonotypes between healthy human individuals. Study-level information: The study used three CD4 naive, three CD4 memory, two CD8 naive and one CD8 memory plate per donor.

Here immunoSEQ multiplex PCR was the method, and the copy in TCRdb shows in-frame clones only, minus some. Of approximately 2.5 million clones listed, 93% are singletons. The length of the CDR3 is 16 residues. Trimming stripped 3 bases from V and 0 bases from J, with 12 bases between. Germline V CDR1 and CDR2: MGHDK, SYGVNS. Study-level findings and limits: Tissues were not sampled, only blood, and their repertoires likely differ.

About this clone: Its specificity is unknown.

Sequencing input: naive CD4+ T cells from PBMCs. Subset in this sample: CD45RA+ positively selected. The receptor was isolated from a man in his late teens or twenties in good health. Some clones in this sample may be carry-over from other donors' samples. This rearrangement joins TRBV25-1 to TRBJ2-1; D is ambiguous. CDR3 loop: CASSEAGRSSYNEQFF. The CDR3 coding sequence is TGTGCCAGCAGTGAGGCCGGCAGAAGCTCCTACAATGAGCAGTTCTTC.